The TCR beta chain described here comes from a study of cytomegalovirus exposure and HLA in healthy donors. Background on the study: An analysis done earlier identified about 120 million unique TCR beta sequences from about 179 million T cells. The study's findings and limits: Association with HLA alleles at 0.05 false discovery rate was found for 17,000 or so TCR beta sequences in a later analysis. A later examination showed that TCR association rates differed by HLA locus, with DRB1 most and HLA-C fewest.

Trimming left V 2 bases short and J 7 bases short, with 11 bases between. The CDR3 is made up of 12 amino acids. Germline lookup yields CDR1 GTSNPN and CDR2 SVGIG (reference sequence). Points on this clone: What it binds is not known.

13 Jbeta primers and 60 Vbeta primers were used for the PCR. Clones were read by immunoSEQ multiplex PCR, and TCRdb kept only the in-frame ones, dropping some. The sample includes roughly 80,000 clones, about three quarters seen only once; the top ten take around 3.1%. Participants comprised healthy donors of bone marrow. The receptor comes from a man aged 45-60 years in good health and CMV-seropositive. This sequence joins TRBV30 and TRBJ1-2; no reliable D call. Sequenced material: PBMCs. The CDR3 sequence: CAWSPRTAGYTF. For the CDR3, the DNA is TGTGCCTGGAGTCCCCGGACTGCTGGCTACACCTTC.